The sequence of this TCR beta chain was determined in a study of chemoradiotherapy in HPV16-positive cancers. Method: immunoSEQ multiplex PCR; TCRdb's copy keeps in-frame clones and lacks some. The repertoire holds about 15,000 clones, with about 92% as singletons. Study-level results: During treatment, candidate HPV-specific clones and E7-related motifs expanded in tumor. Functional assays defining HPV-specific T cells used only two HPV16-positive patients.

The germline V gene has CDR1 SGHRS and CDR2 YFSETQ. The CDR3 runs to 15 residues. Trimming removed 0 bases at V and 9 bases at J, with 16 bases between. With respect to this clone: Its specificity is unknown.

The genes are TRBV5-1 and TRBJ2-1; D is uncertain. This TCR derives from a human donor with HPV-associated anogenital cancer. Specimen: tumor tissue, collected from a patient who underwent chemoradiotherapy. The CDR3 sequence: CASSLVVGEPAEQFF. As DNA, the CDR3 is TGCGCCAGCAGCTTGGTAGTGGGCGAGCCTGCTGAGCAGTTCTTC. The full variable domain, in which reference TRBV5-1 and TRBJ2-1 provide the parts outside the CDR3, is KAGVTQTPRYLIKTRGQQVTLSCSPISGHRSVSWYQQTPGQGLQFLFEYFSETQRNKGNFPGRFSGRQFSNSRSEMNVSTLELGDSALYLCASSLVVGEPAEQFFGPGTRLTVL.